Below, 3 T cell receptor beta chains from the same sample are listed, as sequenced in a study of blood T cell repertoires in COVID-19 (dated by TCRdb to about 2020). Libraries came from the immunoSEQ multiplex PCR assay. In TCRdb, the immuneACCESS table is reduced to in-frame sequences with V and J assigned. These tables do not hold every clone; where another copy was compared, an unresolved V gene accounts for under half, and the others remain unexplained. Here the sample has approximately 58,000 clones; 85% to 95% occur a single time. The ten largest clones add up to 3.1% of the sample. Sequenced material: peripheral blood. The receptor set was obtained from a human donor in a cohort sampled during active COVID-19.

The rearrangement links TRBV4-2 to TRBJ1-1; D is unresolved. Trimming pared 3 bases from V and 3 bases from J, leaving 8 bases between. Looked up from germline, CDR1 is LGHNA and CDR2 is YNFKEQ. The CDR3 runs 13 residues. The CDR3 bases are TGTGCCAGCAGCCAGACCCGGGACACTGAAGCTTTCTTT. The encoded protein is CASSQTRDTEAFF.

The V gene is TRBV9, the J gene TRBJ1-1, with 8 bases aligning to TRBD1. From germline, CDR1 is SGDLS and CDR2 YYNGEE. There are 15 residues in the CDR3. The ends lost 4 bases at V and 5 bases at J; junction bases unmatched: 10. The CDR3 DNA reads TGTGCCAGCAGCATCTCGGCAGGGGGCTATACTGAAGCTTTCTTT. It specifies CASSISAGGYTEAFF. The complete variable domain, with remaining parts taken from reference TRBV9 and TRBJ1-1, reads DSGVTQTPKHLITATGQRVTLRCSPRSGDLSVYWYQQSLDQGLQFLIQYYNGEERAKGNILERFSAQQFPDLHSELNLSSLELGDSALYFCASSISAGGYTEAFFGQGTRLTVV.

V and J are TRBV4-2 and TRBJ2-2; tentatively, D is TRBD2 (6 bases). Germline V gene lookup returns CDR1 LGHNA and CDR2 YNFKEQ. V was pared by 3 bases and J by 5 bases, with 19 bases between. There are 17 residues in the CDR3. The CDR3 sequence is CASSQDLRGKGTGELFF. The CDR3 DNA reads as TGTGCCAGCAGCCAGGATCTGCGGGGTAAAGGTACCGGGGAGCTGTTTTTT.